Following are 29 T cell receptor beta chains from one sample sequenced in a study of shared clonotypes between healthy human individuals. Sequencing used immunoSEQ multiplex PCR; TCRdb keeps in-frame clones, though not all of them. The sample lists over 2 million clones, 85% to 95% occurring once. Sequenced: naive CD4+ T cells sorted from blood. This sample's subset: CD45RA+ positively selected. Every receptor here comes from a man aged 18 to 30 in good health.

V is TRBV11-2 and J is TRBJ2-2; D is uncertain. The CDR3 loop spans 15 amino acids. The ends were cut back, 3 bases at V and 0 bases at J, with 8 bases in the middle. In germline, CDR1 is SGHAT, CDR2 FQNNGV. The CDR3 DNA sequence: TGTGCCAGCAGCTTCGGACGGACGAACACCGGGGAGCTGTTTTTT. It encodes CASSFGRTNTGELFF.

Concerning this clone: Compared with germline, one end of the junction differs, possibly owing to a read error. V and J are TRBV7-8 and TRBJ2-2; 9 bases line up with TRBD1. CDR1 is SGHVS and CDR2 is FQNEAQ in the germline V gene. The CDR3 contains 16 residues. The CDR3 bases are TGTGCCAGCAGCCTAGCAGGAGGGACAGGGCCCGGGGAGCTGTTTTTT. Translating gives CASSLAGGTGPGELFF.

This clone has only one observation. This chain connects TRBV30 to TRBJ1-4, with D perhaps TRBD1 (6 bases). Per the germline V gene, CDR1 is GTSNPN and CDR2 is SVGIG (reference sequence). Trimming removed 0 bases from V and 4 bases from J, with 9 bases in between. This CDR3 comprises 14 residues. CDR3 sequence (DNA): TGTGCCTGGAGTGTTTCACAGGGTAATGAAAAACTGTTTTTT. It translates to CAWSVSQGNEKLFF.

The genes are TRBV4-1 and TRBJ2-3; D might be TRBD1 (5 bases). Germline assignment: CDR1 MGHRA and CDR2 YSYEKL. V was shortened by 1 base and J by 4 bases, with 15 bases between the two germline ends. The CDR3 is made up of 16 amino acids. The CDR3 DNA sequence: TGCGCCAGCAGCCAAGTGGCGTTAAGGGGCCCAGATACGCAGTATTTT. It codes for CASSQVALRGPDTQYF.

The chain joins TRBV19 to TRBJ1-4; perhaps TRBD1 as D (6 bases). Germline-derived CDR1 and CDR2 are LNHDA and SQIVND (reference sequence). The length of the CDR3 is 16 residues. V was shortened by 2 bases and J by 7 bases, with 17 bases between the two germline ends. The chain's CDR3 is CASSILRRGRSEKLFF. CDR3 bases: TGTGCCAGTAGTATACTCCGCAGGGGCCGGAGTGAAAAACTGTTTTTT.

A word on this clone: Other DNA sequences within the sample encode an identical CDR3. The chain recombines TRBV18 with TRBJ1-1, with no clear D. The CDR3 runs to 14 residues. Germline V gene sequence: CDR1 KGHSH, CDR2 LQKENI. Trimming took off 3 bases at V and 1 base at J, with 9 bases between the two ends. The CDR3 DNA reads TGTGCCAGCTCACCCCGGACGGGGAACACTGAAGCTTTCTTT. Encoded protein: CASSPRTGNTEAFF.

The chain uses TRBV11-2 and TRBJ2-2; 11 nucleotides align to TRBD2. The CDR3 is 18 amino acids. J gave up 5 bases and V 0 bases, and 8 bases lay outside the gene matches. Germline lookup yields CDR1 SGHAT and CDR2 FQNNGV. CDR3 loop: CASSLDRGWTSGTGELFF. The CDR3 DNA reads TGTGCCAGCAGCTTAGATCGGGGGTGGACTAGCGGGACCGGGGAGCTGTTTTTT. Filled out from reference TRBV11-2 and TRBJ2-2, the complete variable domain reads EAGVAQSPRYKIIEKRQSVAFWCNPISGHATLYWYQQILGQGPKLLIQFQNNGVVDDSQLPKDRFSAERLKGVDSTLKIQPAKLEDSAVYLCASSLDRGWTSGTGELFFGEGSRLTVL.

The V call is TRBV18, the J call TRBJ2-1; 7 nucleotides align to TRBD1. Looked up from germline, CDR1 is KGHSH and CDR2 is LQKENI. The trim removed 0 bases at V and 5 bases at J, leaving 4 bases unmatched. This CDR3 spans 15 amino acids. The CDR3 bases are TGTGCCAGCTCACCACCAGGACAGGCAAACAATGAGCAGTTCTTC. Translated, it gives CASSPPGQANNEQFF.

The chain joins TRBV10-2 to TRBJ2-1; the match to TRBD2 covers 10 bases. V shed 4 bases, J shed 1 base, and the junction held 7 bases outside the gene matches. The CDR3 loop spans 17 amino acids. Germline V CDR1 and CDR2: WSHSY, SAAADI. The CDR3 sequence: CASSVRLAGVSYNEQFF. In DNA form, the CDR3 reads TGCGCCAGCAGTGTTCGGCTAGCGGGGGTGTCCTACAATGAGCAGTTCTTC.

The V and J genes are TRBV15 and TRBJ1-5, with TRBD1 identical over 7 bases. This CDR3 spans 18 amino acids. Trimming cost V 0 bases and J 1 base; bases outside gene matches: 9. The germline V gene encodes CDR1 LNHNV and CDR2 YYDKDF (reference sequence). The CDR3 sequence: CATSRDFLMTGSNQPQHF. For the CDR3, the DNA is TGTGCCACCAGCAGAGATTTTTTAATGACAGGGAGCAATCAGCCCCAGCATTTT.

This chain links TRBV5-1 with TRBJ1-4; 8 bases agree with TRBD1. Germline V lookup: CDR1 SGHRS, CDR2 YFSETQ. The CDR3 runs 15 residues. J gave up 8 bases and V 1 base, and 7 bases lay outside the gene matches. The CDR3 DNA is TGCGCCAGCAGCTTGCAGACAGGGGCAGGGGAAAAACTGTTTTTT. As protein: CASSLQTGAGEKLFF.

The chain links TRBV5-4 to TRBJ2-3; 8 bases are a match to TRBD2. The CDR3 has 15 residues. J was trimmed by 2 bases and V by 7 bases; bases with no gene match: 9. CDR1 SGHNT and CDR2 YYREEE come from the germline V gene (reference sequence). The CDR3 DNA follows: TGTGCCAGCGAGGCCGGGACTAGACACACAGATACGCAGTATTTT. Encoded protein: CASEAGTRHTDTQYF.

As for this clone: In the same sample, other DNA sequences code for this CDR3. This rearrangement joins TRBV30 to TRBJ2-5; no reliable D call. The ends were cut back, 1 base at V and 4 bases at J, with 4 bases in the middle. The germline V gene has CDR1 GTSNPN and CDR2 SVGIG (reference sequence). The CDR3 runs to 11 residues. For the CDR3, the DNA is TGTGCCTGGAGTGAAGGAGAGACCCAGTACTTC. Protein sequence: CAWSEGETQYF.

The chain employs TRBV4-1 and TRBJ1-1; D is uncertain. CDR3 length: 14 residues. Trimming cost V 0 bases and J 5 bases, with 10 bases left between them. Germline V gene sequence: CDR1 MGHRA, CDR2 YSYEKL. CDR3: CASSQEKGPTEAFF. CDR3 bases: TGCGCCAGCAGCCAAGAAAAGGGCCCGACTGAAGCTTTCTTT.

This chain uses TRBV2 with TRBJ2-7; the match to TRBD1 covers 12 bases. The germline V gene encodes CDR1 SNHLY and CDR2 FYNNEI. After removal of 5 bases from V and 7 bases from J, the junction contained 9 bases not matched to a gene. This CDR3 contains 15 residues. CDR3 nucleotides: TGTGCCAGCAGTCAATCCGGGACAGGGGGCGGAGAGCAGTACTTC. It is translated as CASSQSGTGGGEQYF.

The sample holds many counts of this clone. This chain uses TRBV19 with TRBJ2-7, with 8 bases identical to TRBD1. The CDR3 runs to 15 residues. Germline V gene data show CDR1 as LNHDA and CDR2 as SQIVND (reference sequence). After removal of 6 bases from V and 0 bases from J, the junction contained 7 bases not matched to a gene. The chain's CDR3 is CASSIGTGFSYEQYF. For the CDR3, the DNA is TGTGCCAGTAGCATTGGGACAGGCTTCTCCTACGAGCAGTACTTC.

The CDR3 DNA sequence: TGTGCCAGCAGCCAGGGACAGGGGGCCTCACCCCTCCACTTT. Translated: CASSQGQGASPLHF. V and J are TRBV5-6 and TRBJ1-6; 12 positions match TRBD1. Germline V gene lookup returns CDR1 SGHDT and CDR2 YYEEEE. V lost 4 bases and J lost 10; bases outside the gene matches: 3. CDR3 length equals 14 residues.

CDR3 sequence: CAWIQGPAGNQFF. CDR3 nucleotide sequence: TGTGCCTGGATCCAAGGACCAGCGGGGAACCAGTTCTTC. The chain has TRBV30 and TRBJ2-1; the match to TRBD2 covers 7 bases. V dropped 4 bases and J dropped 13; count of bases not matched to a gene: 13. Germline CDR1 is GTSNPN and CDR2 is SVGIG (reference sequence). This CDR3 is built from 13 residues.

CDR3 sequence: CASSEGTGRSETQYF. The CDR3 DNA follows: TGTGCCAGCAGTGAAGGGACAGGGCGTTCGGAGACCCAGTACTTC. The V and J genes are TRBV6-1 and TRBJ2-5, with 8 bases aligning to TRBD1. Per germline, CDR1 MNHNS and CDR2 SASEGT. The CDR3 is made up of 15 amino acids. The V and J ends lost 1 base and 5 bases, in that order; junction bases with no gene match: 6.

This chain's CDR3 is CASSVNPSGGVLSYNEQFF. The CDR3 DNA sequence: TGTGCCAGCAGCGTAAACCCTAGCGGGGGGGTCCTCTCCTACAATGAGCAGTTCTTC. The chain uses TRBV9 and TRBJ2-1; 12 nucleotides match TRBD2. The CDR3 is 19 residues long. The germline V gene encodes CDR1 SGDLS and CDR2 YYNGEE. After removal of 1 base from V and 0 bases from J, the junction contained 8 bases not matched to a gene.

The chain couples TRBV28 to TRBJ2-1; D may be TRBD1 (6 bases). Trimming took off 3 bases at V and 7 bases at J, with 13 bases between the two ends. The CDR3 has 14 amino acids. CDR1 and CDR2 from the germline V gene are MDHEN and SYDVKM. The CDR3 coding sequence is TGTGCCAGCAGTTTTGGGGGCTCGAGAAATGAGCAGTTCTTC. Residues: CASSFGGSRNEQFF.

The chain uses TRBV2 and TRBJ2-5; 10 nucleotides match TRBD2. Per germline, CDR1 SNHLY and CDR2 FYNNEI. The J segment lost 7 bases and the V segment lost 10 bases, leaving 15 bases of the junction unmatched. The CDR3 spans 15 residues. The CDR3: CAIRAGTSARGTQYF. CDR3 nucleotide sequence: TGTGCCATTCGGGCCGGGACTAGCGCCCGGGGGACCCAGTACTTC. The full variable domain, completed using reference TRBV2 and TRBJ2-5, is EPEVTQTPSHQVTQMGQEVILRCVPISNHLYFYWYRQILGQKVEFLVSFYNNEISEKSEIFDDQFSVERPDGSNFTLKIRSTKLEDSAMYFCAIRAGTSARGTQYFGPGTRLLVL.

CDR3 DNA: TGTGCCAGCAAAGGGGGCAATGAGCAGTTCTTC. Protein: CASKGGNEQFF. The chain couples TRBV27 to TRBJ2-1; D may be TRBD1 (6 bases). CDR1 and CDR2 from the germline V gene are MNHEY and SMNVEV (reference sequence). V shed 7 bases and J shed 6 bases, with 7 bases lying between them. The length of the CDR3 is 11 residues.

CDR3 protein: CASSSRLAGYTGELFF. Written as DNA, the CDR3 is TGTGCCAGCAGCTCTAGACTAGCGGGGTACACCGGGGAGCTGTTTTTT. The chain has TRBV5-6 and TRBJ2-2, with TRBD2 matching 11 bases. CDR3 length: 16 residues. The V gene's germline CDR1 is SGHDT and CDR2 YYEEEE. V lost 3 bases and J lost 3; bases outside the gene matches: 4.

The genes are TRBV5-1 and TRBJ2-1; 11 bases agree with TRBD2. Germline assignment: CDR1 SGHRS and CDR2 YFSETQ. The CDR3 has 16 residues. With V trimmed by 2 bases and J by 8 bases, 9 bases remained unmatched. The CDR3 bases are TGCGCCAGCAGCTTCCTGACTAGCGGGGCAGTAGATGAGCAGTTCTTC. Translated: CASSFLTSGAVDEQFF.

The chain recombines TRBV5-6 with TRBJ1-6; no clear D. Germline assignment: CDR1 SGHDT and CDR2 YYEEEE. With 1 base removed from V and 10 bases from J, the gap between germline ends came to 18 bases. This CDR3 is 16 amino acids long. The CDR3 DNA is TGTGCCAGCAGCTTGTTCAGGCTATTAATGTCGTCACCCCTCCACTTT. Protein product: CASSLFRLLMSSPLHF.

J is TRBJ2-3 and V is TRBV9, with D possibly TRBD2 on 5 matching bases. Per germline, CDR1 SGDLS and CDR2 YYNGEE. The CDR3 runs 15 residues. V shed 5 bases and J shed 4 bases, with 17 bases lying between them. For the CDR3, the DNA is TGTGCCAGCAGTGACAACAAGAGGGTAGCAGATACGCAGTATTTT. The encoded protein is CASSDNKRVADTQYF.

This clone was recorded a few times. Other DNA sequences in this sample translate to the same CDR3. V and J are TRBV9 and TRBJ2-7; D perhaps matches TRBD1 (7 bases). Trimming stripped 1 base from V and 3 bases from J, with 8 bases between. The CDR3 length is 13 residues. Germline V gene lookup returns CDR1 SGDLS and CDR2 YYNGEE. The CDR3 nucleotides are TGTGCCAGCAGCGTACAGGGGGGCTACGAGCAGTACTTC. Its protein product is CASSVQGGYEQYF. The whole variable domain, filled in from reference TRBV9 and TRBJ2-7, reads DSGVTQTPKHLITATGQRVTLRCSPRSGDLSVYWYQQSLDQGLQFLIQYYNGEERAKGNILERFSAQQFPDLHSELNLSSLELGDSALYFCASSVQGGYEQYFGPGTRLTVT.

V usage is TRBV12-5 and J usage is TRBJ1-2; 7 bases match TRBD1. The CDR3 runs 16 residues. V was pared by 2 bases and J by 8 bases, with 14 bases of the junction left unmatched. Germline lookup yields CDR1 LGHNT and CDR2 FRNRAP. The CDR3 nucleotides read TGTGCTAGTGGTTTGTCACAGGGGAGGCTCCTGGGGGGCTACACCTTC. Translating gives CASGLSQGRLLGGYTF.